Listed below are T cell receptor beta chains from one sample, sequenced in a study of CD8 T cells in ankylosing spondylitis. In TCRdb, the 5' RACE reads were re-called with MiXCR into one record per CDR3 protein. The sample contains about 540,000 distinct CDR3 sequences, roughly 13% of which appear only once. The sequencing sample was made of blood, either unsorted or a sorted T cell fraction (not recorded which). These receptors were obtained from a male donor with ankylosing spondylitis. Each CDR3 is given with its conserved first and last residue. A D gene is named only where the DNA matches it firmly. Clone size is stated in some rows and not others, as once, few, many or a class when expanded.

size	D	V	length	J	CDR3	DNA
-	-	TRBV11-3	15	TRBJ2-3	CASSPASGRGDTQYF	TGTGCCAGCAGCCCCGCCTCGGGCCGGGGTGATACGCAGTATTTT
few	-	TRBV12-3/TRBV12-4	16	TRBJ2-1	CASSLATASSYNEQFF	TGTGCCAGCAGTTTAGCGACGGCGAGCTCCTACAATGAGCAGTTCTTC
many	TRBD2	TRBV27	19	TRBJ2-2	CASSLGTGTSGSWTGELFF	TGTGCCAGCAGTTTGGGGACGGGGACTAGCGGGAGTTGGACCGGGGAGCTGTTTTTT
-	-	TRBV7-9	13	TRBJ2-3	CVFVGPDTDTQYF	TGTGTCTTCGTAGGGCCGGACACAGATACGCAGTATTTT
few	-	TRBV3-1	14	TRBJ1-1	CASSQPGANTEAFF	TGTGCCAGCAGCCAACCAGGGGCGAACACTGAAGCTTTCTTT
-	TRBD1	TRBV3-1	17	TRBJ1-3	CASSKDWGTASGNTIYF	TGTGCCAGCAGCAAAGATTGGGGGACAGCCTCAGGAAACACCATATATTTT
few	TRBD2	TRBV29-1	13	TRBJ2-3	CSVEGLATDTQYF	TGCAGCGTGGAAGGACTAGCGACAGATACGCAGTATTTT
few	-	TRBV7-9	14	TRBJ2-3	CASSYRGITDTQYF	TGTGCCAGCAGCTACCGCGGGATCACAGATACGCAGTATTTT
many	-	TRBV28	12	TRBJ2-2	CASSLLPGELFF	TGTGCCAGCAGTTTGTTGCCCGGGGAGCTGTTTTTT
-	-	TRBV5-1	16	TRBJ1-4	CASSLSGGGSNEKLFF	TGCGCCAGCAGCTTATCGGGGGGCGGAAGTAATGAAAAACTGTTTTTT
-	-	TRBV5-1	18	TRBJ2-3	CASSLGVNGEGQPDTQYF	TGCGCCAGCAGCTTGGGGGTGAACGGAGAAGGACAGCCAGATACGCAGTATTTT
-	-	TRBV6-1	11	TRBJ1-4	CASRGGEKLFF	TGTGCCAGCAGAGGGGGTGAAAAACTGTTTTTT
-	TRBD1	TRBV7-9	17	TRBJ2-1	CASSSTGAGAVVNEQFF	TGTGCCAGCAGCTCAACAGGGGCGGGCGCTGTCGTCAATGAGCAGTTCTTC
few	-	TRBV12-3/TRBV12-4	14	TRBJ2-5	CASSLDQRQETQYF	TGTGCCAGCAGTTTAGATCAGCGGCAAGAGACCCAGTACTTC
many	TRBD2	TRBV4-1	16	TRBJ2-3	CASSRELAGSTDTQYF	TGCGCCAGCAGCCGGGAGCTAGCGGGGAGCACAGATACGCAGTATTTT
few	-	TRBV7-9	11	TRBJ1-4	CASSSLEKLFF	TGTGCCAGCAGCTCCCTTGAAAAACTGTTTTTT
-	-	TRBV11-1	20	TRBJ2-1	CASSLRIDAVQGGAYNEQFF	TGTGCCAGCAGCTTGCGAATCGATGCTGTACAGGGGGGGGCCTACAATGAGCAGTTCTTC
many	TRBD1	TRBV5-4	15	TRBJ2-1	CASSKPQGSYNEQFF	TGTGCCAGCAGCAAACCACAGGGGTCCTACAATGAGCAGTTCTTC
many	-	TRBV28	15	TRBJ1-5	CASSPGGGSNQPQHF	TGTGCCAGCAGTCCAGGAGGGGGAAGCAATCAGCCCCAGCATTTT
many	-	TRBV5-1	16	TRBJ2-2	CASSRSRDGNTGELFF	TGCGCCAGCAGCCGATCCCGGGACGGGAACACCGGGGAGCTGTTTTTT
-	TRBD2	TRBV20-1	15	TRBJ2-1	CSAQRASGSQNEQFF	TGCAGTGCTCAGCGGGCTAGCGGGAGTCAAAATGAGCAGTTCTTC
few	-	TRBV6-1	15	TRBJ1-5	CASSEALGGVQPQHF	TGTGCCAGCAGTGAAGCGCTGGGGGGCGTTCAGCCCCAGCATTTT
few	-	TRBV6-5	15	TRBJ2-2	CASSYSYNRAGELFF	TGTGCCAGCAGTTACTCGTACAATCGAGCCGGGGAGCTGTTTTTT
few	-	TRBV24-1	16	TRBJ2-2	CATSDLRPLNTGELFF	TGTGCCACCAGTGATTTAAGGCCGTTGAACACCGGGGAGCTGTTTTTT
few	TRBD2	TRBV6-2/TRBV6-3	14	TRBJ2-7	CASKRTSGSHEQYF	TGTGCCAGCAAAAGGACTAGCGGGAGCCACGAGCAGTACTTC
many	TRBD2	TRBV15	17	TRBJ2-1	CATSRSYGLAGGNEQFF	TGTGCCACCAGCAGATCCTACGGGCTAGCGGGAGGGAATGAGCAGTTCTTC
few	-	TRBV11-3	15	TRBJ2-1	CASSLGVGRYDEQFF	TGTGCCAGCAGCTTAGGGGTGGGAAGGTATGATGAGCAGTTCTTC
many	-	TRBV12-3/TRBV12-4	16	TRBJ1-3	CASSLPREFSGNTIYF	TGTGCCAGCAGTCTTCCCAGGGAGTTCTCTGGAAACACCATATATTTT
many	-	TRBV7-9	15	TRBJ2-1	CASSSRGAYDNEQFF	TGTGCCAGCAGCTCGAGGGGAGCTTACGACAATGAGCAGTTCTTC
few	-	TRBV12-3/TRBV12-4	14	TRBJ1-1	CASSFRTVNTEAFF	TGTGCCAGCAGTTTTCGGACAGTGAACACTGAAGCTTTCTTT
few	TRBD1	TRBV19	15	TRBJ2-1	CASSISDRAHNEQFF	TGTGCCAGTAGTATATCCGACAGGGCCCACAATGAGCAGTTCTTC
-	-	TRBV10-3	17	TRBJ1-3	CAISESVSYTSGNTIYF	TGTGCCATCAGTGAGTCTGTCAGTTACACCTCTGGAAACACCATATATTTT
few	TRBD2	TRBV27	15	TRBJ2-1	CASILAGDGYNEQFF	TGTGCCAGCATCCTGGCGGGGGACGGTTACAATGAGCAGTTCTTC
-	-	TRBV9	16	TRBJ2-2	CASSGQGGLTTGELFF	TGTGCTAGCAGCGGTCAAGGGGGACTCACGACCGGGGAGCTGTTTTTT
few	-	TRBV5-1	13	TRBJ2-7	CASGGTMGQEQYF	TGCGCCAGCGGTGGGACAATGGGCCAGGAGCAGTACTTC
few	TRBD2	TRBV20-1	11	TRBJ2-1	CRTGGSNEQFF	TGCAGGACGGGAGGGAGCAATGAGCAGTTCTTC
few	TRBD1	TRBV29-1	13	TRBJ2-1	CSVGTDPYNEQFF	TGCAGCGTGGGGACAGACCCCTACAATGAGCAGTTCTTC